This section outlines one T cell receptor beta chain sequence together with its context. Its cognate antigen is unknown. Replicate sorted-subset PCRs were loaded with 150 to 250 ng DNA, 30,000 to 35,000 T cell genomes. The data were produced by immunoSEQ multiplex PCR, yet TCRdb's version contains in-frame clones alone and is incomplete. Of about 820,000 clones listed, 80% to 95% are singletons. CD45RO negativity and positive selection for CCR7 defined naive CD8 cells, a population that excluded terminally differentiated effector memory CD45RA+ cells. The data derive from a study of shared clonotypes between healthy human individuals. V lost 1 base to trimming and J lost 3 bases, with 19 bases between them. The CDR3 runs to 16 residues. Germline V lookup: CDR1 SQVTM, CDR2 ANQGSEA. Study-level points and caveats: Sample collection involved blood only; tissue repertoires are likely different. Across subsets, estimated richness was generally greater for naive than for memory populations.

This sequence originates from a man between 25 and 39 years old in good health. The V and J genes are TRBV29-1 and TRBJ2-7; the D gene is possibly TRBD1 (6 bases). The material sequenced was naive CD8+ T cells sorted from blood. The CDR3 DNA sequence: TGCAGCGTTGAAGCCCCCGGGACATATATGGTCTACGAGCAGTACTTC. Translation gives CSVEAPGTYMVYEQYF.